The TCR beta chain described here comes from a study of regulatory T cells in long-lasting Graves disease. In the study overall: Over 5 years of antithyroid drugs plus positive TSH receptor antibodies defined persistent Graves' disease. Whole-study results and caveats: The study found TRBV28, TRBJ1-2 and TRBJ2-5 favored in persistent disease.

This sample's time point: persistent/refractory GD, antithyroid drugs over 5 years with positive TRAb. Researchers made the TCR library from RNA that was extracted from PBMCs. Patients met American Thyroid Association criteria for Graves' disease. A peripheral blood sample, 7 to 9.5 milliliters in volume, was drawn into EDTA tubes. The CDR3 consists of 12 residues. V was shortened by 6 bases and J by 7 bases, with 15 bases between the two germline ends. Germline V gene lookup returns CDR1 SQVTM and CDR2 ANQGSEA. This clonotype was seen many times. Its specificity is not known. Through Arm-PCR of CDR3 regions and iRepertoire HTBI primers, TCR beta libraries were built. Each CDR3 protein is one row after TCRdb ran MiXCR on the multiplex PCR reads. Here the sample spans more than 300,000 distinct CDR3 sequences, less than 30% being singletons.

The rearrangement links TRBV29-1 to TRBJ2-5; D may be TRBD1 (5 bases). This clonotype was sampled from a woman aged 40 to 50 with Graves disease. Sequencing was performed on peripheral blood mononuclear cells (PBMCs), taken when the disease was refractory, from a patient treated with antithyroid drugs. As DNA, the CDR3 is TGCAGCGTAGAATCAGGGTCGGGGACCCAGTACTTC. It specifies CSVESGSGTQYF.